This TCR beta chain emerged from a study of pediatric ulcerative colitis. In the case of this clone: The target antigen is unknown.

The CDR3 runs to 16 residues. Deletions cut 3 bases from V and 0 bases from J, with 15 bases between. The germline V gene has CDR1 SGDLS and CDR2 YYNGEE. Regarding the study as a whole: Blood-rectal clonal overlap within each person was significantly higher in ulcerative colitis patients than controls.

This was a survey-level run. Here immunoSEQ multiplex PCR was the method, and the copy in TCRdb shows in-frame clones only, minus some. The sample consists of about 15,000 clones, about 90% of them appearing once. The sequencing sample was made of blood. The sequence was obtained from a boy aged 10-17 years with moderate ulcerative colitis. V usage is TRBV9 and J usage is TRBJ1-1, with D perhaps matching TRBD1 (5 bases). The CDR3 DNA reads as TGTGCCAGCAGCGACCAGGGAAACCCCATGAACACTGAAGCTTTCTTT. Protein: CASSDQGNPMNTEAFF.